This T cell receptor beta chain was recovered during a study of shared clonotypes between healthy human individuals. Study in general: Each donor contributed plates that comprised three CD4 naive, three CD4 memory, two CD8 naive and one CD8 memory. General study points: In this cohort, only blood was sampled, and tissue repertoires likely differ. Sequencing depth was expected to influence donor clonotype sharing.

For this clone: Its target is unknown.

TCRdb's table, derived via immunoSEQ multiplex PCR, lists solely in-frame clones and lacks some. The table lists more than 900,000 clones, about 80% of them singletons. The authors divided CD4+ cells into CD45RA+ naive and CD45RA-negative memory subsets. This receptor was taken from a man younger than 30 in good health. Some clones in this sample may be carry-over from other donors' samples. The sequenced sample consisted of memory CD4+ T cells from PBMCs. The sample's subset: CD45RA-negative fraction.

The CDR3 here is CASRGRTSGSRETQYF. CDR3 in DNA: TGTGCCAGCCGCGGAAGGACTAGCGGGAGTCGAGAGACCCAGTACTTC. The genes are TRBV7-2 and TRBJ2-5, with TRBD2 matching 13 bases. This CDR3 spans 16 amino acids. Unmatched junction bases numbered 10, after V lost 8 bases and J lost 4 bases. Germline V CDR1 and CDR2: SGHTA, FQGNSA.